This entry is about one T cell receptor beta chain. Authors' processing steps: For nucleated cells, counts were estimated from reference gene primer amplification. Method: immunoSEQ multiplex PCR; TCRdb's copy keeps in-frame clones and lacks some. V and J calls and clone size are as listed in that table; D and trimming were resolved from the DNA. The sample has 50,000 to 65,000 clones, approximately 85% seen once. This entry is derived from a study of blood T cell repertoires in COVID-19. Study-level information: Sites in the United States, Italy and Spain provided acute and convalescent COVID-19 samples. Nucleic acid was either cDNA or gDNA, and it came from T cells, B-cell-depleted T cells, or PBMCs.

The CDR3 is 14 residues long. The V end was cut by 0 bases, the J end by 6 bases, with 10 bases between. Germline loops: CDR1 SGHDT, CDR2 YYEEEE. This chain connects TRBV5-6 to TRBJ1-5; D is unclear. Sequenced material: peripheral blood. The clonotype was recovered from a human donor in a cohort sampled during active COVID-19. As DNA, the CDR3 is TGTGCCAGCAGCTTGGGTTTCGGGAGTCAGCCCCAGCATTTT. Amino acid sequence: CASSLGFGSQPQHF.